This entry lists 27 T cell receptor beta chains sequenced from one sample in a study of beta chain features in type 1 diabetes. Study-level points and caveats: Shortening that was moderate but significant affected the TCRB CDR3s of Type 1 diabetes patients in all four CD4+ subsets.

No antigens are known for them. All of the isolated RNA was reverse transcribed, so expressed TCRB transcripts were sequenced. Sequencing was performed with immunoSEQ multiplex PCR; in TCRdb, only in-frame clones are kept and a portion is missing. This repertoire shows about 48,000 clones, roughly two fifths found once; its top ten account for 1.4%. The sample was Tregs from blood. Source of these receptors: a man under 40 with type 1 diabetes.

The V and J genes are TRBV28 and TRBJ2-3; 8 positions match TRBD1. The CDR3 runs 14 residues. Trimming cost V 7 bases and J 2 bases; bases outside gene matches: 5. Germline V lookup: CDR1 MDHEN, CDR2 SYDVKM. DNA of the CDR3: TGTGCCAGCATCGGACAGGGTTCCACAGATACGCAGTATTTT. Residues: CASIGQGSTDTQYF.

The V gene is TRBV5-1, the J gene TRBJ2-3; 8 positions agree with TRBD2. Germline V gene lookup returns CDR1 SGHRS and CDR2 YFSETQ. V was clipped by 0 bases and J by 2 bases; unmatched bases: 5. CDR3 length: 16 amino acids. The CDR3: CASSLAIGLATDTQYF. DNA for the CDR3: TGCGCCAGCAGCTTGGCCATTGGACTAGCCACAGATACGCAGTATTTT.

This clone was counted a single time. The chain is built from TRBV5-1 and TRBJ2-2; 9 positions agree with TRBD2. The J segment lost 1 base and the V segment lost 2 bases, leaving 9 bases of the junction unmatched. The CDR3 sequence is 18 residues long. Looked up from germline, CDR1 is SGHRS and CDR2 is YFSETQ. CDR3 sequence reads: CASSFRTSALQNTGELFF. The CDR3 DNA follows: TGCGCCAGCAGCTTCCGGACTAGCGCCTTGCAGAACACCGGGGAGCTGTTTTTT.

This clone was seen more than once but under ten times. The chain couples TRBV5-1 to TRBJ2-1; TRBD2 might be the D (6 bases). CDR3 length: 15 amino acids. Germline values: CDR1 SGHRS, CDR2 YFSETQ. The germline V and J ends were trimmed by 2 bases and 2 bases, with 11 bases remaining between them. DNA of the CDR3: TGCGCCAGCAGCTTTTCGGGGGAAACCTACAATGAGCAGTTCTTC. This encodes CASSFSGETYNEQFF.

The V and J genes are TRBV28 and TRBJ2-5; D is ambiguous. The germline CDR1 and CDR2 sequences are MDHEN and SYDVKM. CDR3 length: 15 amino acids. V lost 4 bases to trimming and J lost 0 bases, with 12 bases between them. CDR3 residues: CASSSLFAYQETQYF. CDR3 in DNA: TGTGCCAGCAGTTCCCTATTTGCTTACCAAGAGACCCAGTACTTC.

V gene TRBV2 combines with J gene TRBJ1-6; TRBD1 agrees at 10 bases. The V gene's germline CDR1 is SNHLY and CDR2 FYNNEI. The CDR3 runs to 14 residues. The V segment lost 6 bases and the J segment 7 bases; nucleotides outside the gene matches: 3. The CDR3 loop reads CASRAGQGNSPLHF. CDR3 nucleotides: TGTGCCAGCAGGGCGGGACAGGGGAATTCACCCCTCCACTTT.

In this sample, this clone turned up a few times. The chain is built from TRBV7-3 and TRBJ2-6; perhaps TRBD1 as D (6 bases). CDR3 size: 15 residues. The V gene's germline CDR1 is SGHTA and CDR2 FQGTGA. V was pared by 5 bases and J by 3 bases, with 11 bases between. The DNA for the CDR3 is TGTGCCAGCAGCGATACAGGGTTTGGGGCCAACGTCCTGACTTTC. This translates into CASSDTGFGANVLTF.

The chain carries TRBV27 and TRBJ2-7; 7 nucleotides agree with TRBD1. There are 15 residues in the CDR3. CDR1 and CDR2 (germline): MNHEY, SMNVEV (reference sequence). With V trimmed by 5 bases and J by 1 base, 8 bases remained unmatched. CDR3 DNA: TGTGCCAGCAGTACCGCCGGGACAGCTTCCTACGAGCAGTACTTC. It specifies CASSTAGTASYEQYF.

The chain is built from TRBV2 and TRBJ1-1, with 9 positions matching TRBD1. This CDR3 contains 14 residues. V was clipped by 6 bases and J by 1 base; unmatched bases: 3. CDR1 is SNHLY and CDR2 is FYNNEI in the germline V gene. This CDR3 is CASRTGQGNTEAFF. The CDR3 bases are TGTGCCAGCAGAACGGGACAGGGGAACACTGAAGCTTTCTTT.

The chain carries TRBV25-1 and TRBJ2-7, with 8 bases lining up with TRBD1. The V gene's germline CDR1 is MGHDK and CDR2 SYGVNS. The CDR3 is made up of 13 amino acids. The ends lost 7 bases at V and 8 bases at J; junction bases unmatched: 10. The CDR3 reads CASNGRGRLKQYF. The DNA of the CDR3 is TGTGCCAGCAATGGCAGGGGGCGCTTAAAGCAGTACTTC.

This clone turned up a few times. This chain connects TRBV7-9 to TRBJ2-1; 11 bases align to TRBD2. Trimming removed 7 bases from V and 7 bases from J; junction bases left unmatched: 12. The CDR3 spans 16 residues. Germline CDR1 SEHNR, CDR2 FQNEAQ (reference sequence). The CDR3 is CASTRMTSGTSNEQFF. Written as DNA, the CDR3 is TGTGCCAGCACGCGAATGACTAGCGGGACGTCGAATGAGCAGTTCTTC.

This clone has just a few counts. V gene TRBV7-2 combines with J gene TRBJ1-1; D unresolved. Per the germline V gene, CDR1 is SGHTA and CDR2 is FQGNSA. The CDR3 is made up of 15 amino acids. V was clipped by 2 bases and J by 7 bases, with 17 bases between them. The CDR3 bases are TGTGCCAGCAGCTTAATGCCGTTAAGAGTTAGTGAAGCTTTCTTT. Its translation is CASSLMPLRVSEAFF. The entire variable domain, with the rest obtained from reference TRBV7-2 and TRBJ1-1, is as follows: GAGVSQSPSNKVTEKGKDVELRCDPISGHTALYWYRQSLGQGLEFLIYFQGNSAPDKSGLPSDRFSAERTGGSVSTLTIQRTQQEDSAVYLCASSLMPLRVSEAFFGQGTRLTVV.

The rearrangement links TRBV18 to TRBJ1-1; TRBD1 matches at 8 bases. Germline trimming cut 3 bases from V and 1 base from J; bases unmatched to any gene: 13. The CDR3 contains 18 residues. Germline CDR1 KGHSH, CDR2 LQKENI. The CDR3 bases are TGTGCCAGCTCACCCCCCTTAACAGGGGGGGTTGAGAACACTGAAGCTTTCTTT. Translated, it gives CASSPPLTGGVENTEAFF.

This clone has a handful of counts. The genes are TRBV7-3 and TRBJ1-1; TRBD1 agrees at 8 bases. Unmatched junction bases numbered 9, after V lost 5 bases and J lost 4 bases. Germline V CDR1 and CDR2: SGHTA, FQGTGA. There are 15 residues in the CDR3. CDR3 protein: CASSPDGQGVTEAFF. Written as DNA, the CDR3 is TGTGCCAGCAGCCCCGACGGACAGGGTGTCACTGAAGCTTTCTTT.

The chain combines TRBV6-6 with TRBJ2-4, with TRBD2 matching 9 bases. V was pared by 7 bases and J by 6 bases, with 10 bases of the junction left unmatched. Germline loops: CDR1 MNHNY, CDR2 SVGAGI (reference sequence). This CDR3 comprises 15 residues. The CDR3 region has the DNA TGTGCCAGCATTCTTAGCGGGAGAGGGGGAAACATTCAGTACTTC. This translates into CASILSGRGGNIQYF.

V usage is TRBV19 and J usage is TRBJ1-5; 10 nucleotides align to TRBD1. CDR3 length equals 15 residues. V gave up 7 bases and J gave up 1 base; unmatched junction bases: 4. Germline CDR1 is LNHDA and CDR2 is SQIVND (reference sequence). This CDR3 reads CASNPGQGSNQPQHF. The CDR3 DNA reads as TGTGCCAGTAATCCGGGACAGGGGAGCAATCAGCCCCAGCATTTT.

CDR3 DNA: TGCGCCAGCAGCGTGAGACAGCTTTCTCAGCCCCAGCATTTT. This translates into CASSVRQLSQPQHF. The V and J genes are TRBV4-1 and TRBJ1-5, with D possibly matching TRBD1 (5 bases). Germline CDR1 is MGHRA and CDR2 is YSYEKL. The ends were cut back, 5 bases at V and 6 bases at J, with 14 bases in the middle. The CDR3 contains 14 residues.

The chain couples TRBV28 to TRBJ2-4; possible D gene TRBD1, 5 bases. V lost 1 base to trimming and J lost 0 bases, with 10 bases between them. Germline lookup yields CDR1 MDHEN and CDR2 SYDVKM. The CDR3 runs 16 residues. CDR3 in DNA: TGTGCCAGCAGTTTATCCAGGGTCGAAGCCAAAAACATTCAGTACTTC. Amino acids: CASSLSRVEAKNIQYF.

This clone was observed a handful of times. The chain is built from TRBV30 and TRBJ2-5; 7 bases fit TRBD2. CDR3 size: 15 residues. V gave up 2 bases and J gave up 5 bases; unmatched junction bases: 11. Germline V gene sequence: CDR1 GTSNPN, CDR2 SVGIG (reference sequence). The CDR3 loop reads CAWSLSTSPGETQYF. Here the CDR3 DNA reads TGTGCCTGGAGTCTATCGACTAGCCCAGGGGAGACCCAGTACTTC.

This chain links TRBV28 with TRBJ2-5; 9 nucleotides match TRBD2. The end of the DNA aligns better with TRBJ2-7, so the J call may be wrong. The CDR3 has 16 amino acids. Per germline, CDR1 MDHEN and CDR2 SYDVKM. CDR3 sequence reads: CASSSLAGGPMNEQYF. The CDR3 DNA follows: TGTGCCAGCAGTTCACTGGCGGGAGGGCCGATGAACGAGCAGTACTTC.

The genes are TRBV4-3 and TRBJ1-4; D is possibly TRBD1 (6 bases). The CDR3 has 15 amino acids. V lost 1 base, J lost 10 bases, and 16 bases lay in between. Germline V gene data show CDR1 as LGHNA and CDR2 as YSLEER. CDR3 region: CASSQAGGQDGKLFF. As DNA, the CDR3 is TGCGCCAGCAGCCAAGCGGGGGGCCAGGACGGAAAACTGTTTTTT.

CDR3 DNA: TGTGCCAGCAGCTTTACTAGCGTATACAATGAGCAGTTCTTC. This codes for CASSFTSVYNEQFF. This sequence joins TRBV7-9 and TRBJ2-1, with 7 bases matching TRBD2. The ends lost 3 bases at V and 4 bases at J; junction bases unmatched: 3. The CDR3 consists of 14 residues. The germline V gene has CDR1 SEHNR and CDR2 FQNEAQ (reference sequence).

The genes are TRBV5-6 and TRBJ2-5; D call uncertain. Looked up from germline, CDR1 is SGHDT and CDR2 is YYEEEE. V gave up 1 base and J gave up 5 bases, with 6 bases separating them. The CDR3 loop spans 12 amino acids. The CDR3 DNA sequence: TGTGCCAGCAGCTTGTCCCCGGAGACCCAGTACTTC. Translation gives CASSLSPETQYF.

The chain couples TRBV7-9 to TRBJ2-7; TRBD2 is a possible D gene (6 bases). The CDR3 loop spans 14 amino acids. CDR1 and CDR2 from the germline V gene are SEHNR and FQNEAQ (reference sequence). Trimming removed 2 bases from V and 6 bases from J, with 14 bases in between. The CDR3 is CASSLRRGISEQYF. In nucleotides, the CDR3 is TGTGCCAGCAGCTTAAGGCGGGGAATAAGCGAGCAGTACTTC.

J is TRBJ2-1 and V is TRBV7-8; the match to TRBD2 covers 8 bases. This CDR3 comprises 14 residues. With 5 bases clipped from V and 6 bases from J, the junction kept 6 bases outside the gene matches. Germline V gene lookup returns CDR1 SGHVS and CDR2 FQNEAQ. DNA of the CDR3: TGTGCCAGCAGCGATACCGGGACTAGCAATGAGCAGTTCTTC. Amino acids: CASSDTGTSNEQFF.

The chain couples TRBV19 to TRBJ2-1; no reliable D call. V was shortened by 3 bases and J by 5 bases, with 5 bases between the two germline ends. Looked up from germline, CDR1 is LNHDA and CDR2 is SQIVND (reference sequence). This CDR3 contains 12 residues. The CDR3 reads CASSINDNEQFF. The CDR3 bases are TGTGCCAGTAGTATTAATGACAATGAGCAGTTCTTC.

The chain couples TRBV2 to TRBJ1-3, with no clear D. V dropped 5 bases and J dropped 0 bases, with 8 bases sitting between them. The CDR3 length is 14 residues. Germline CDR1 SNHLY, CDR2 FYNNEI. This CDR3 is CASSRAFSGNTIYF. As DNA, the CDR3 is TGTGCCAGCAGTCGAGCCTTCTCTGGAAACACCATATATTTT.